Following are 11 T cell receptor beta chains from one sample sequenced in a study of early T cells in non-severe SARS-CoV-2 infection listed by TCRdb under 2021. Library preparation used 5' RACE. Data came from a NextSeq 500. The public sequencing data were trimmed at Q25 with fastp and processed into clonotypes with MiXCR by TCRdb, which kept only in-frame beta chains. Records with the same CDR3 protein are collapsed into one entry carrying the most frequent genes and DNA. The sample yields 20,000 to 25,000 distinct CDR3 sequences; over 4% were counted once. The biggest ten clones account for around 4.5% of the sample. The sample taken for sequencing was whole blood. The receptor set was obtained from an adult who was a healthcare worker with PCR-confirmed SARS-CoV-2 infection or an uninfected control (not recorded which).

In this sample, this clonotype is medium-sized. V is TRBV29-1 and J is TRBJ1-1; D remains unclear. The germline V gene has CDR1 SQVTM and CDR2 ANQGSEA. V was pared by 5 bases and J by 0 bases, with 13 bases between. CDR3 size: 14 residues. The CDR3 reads CSVQPRALNTEAFF. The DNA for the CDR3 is TGCAGCGTTCAGCCCCGGGCCCTGAACACTGAAGCTTTCTTT.

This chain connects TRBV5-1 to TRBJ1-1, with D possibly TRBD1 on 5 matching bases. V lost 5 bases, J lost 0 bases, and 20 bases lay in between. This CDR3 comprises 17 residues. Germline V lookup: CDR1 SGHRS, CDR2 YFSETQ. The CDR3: CASRRTQGVGMNTEAFF. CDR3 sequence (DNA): TGCGCCAGCAGAAGAACGCAGGGAGTCGGTATGAACACTGAAGCTTTCTTT. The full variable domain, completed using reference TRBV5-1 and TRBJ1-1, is KAGVTQTPRYLIKTRGQQVTLSCSPISGHRSVSWYQQTPGQGLQFLFEYFSETQRNKGNFPGRFSGRQFSNSRSEMNVSTLELGDSALYLCASRRTQGVGMNTEAFFGQGTRLTVV.

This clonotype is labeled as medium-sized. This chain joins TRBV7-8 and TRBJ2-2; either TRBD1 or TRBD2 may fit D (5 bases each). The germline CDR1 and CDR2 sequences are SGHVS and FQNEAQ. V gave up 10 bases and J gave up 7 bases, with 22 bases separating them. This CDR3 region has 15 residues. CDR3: CATQPGPERVGELFF. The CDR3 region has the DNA TGTGCCACCCAGCCGGGGCCCGAAAGGGTCGGGGAGCTGTTTTTT.

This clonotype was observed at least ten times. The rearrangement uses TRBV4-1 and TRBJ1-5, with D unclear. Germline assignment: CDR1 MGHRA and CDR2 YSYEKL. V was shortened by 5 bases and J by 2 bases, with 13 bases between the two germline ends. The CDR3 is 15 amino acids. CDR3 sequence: CASSNQANGNQPQHF. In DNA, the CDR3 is TGCGCCAGCAGCAACCAGGCGAACGGCAATCAGCCCCAGCATTTT.

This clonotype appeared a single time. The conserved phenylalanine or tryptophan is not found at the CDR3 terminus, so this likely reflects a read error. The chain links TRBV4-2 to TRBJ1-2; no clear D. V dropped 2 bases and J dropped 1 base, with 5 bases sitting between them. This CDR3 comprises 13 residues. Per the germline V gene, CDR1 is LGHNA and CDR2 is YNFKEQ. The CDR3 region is CASSQLYNYGYTS. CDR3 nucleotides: TGTGCCAGCAGCCAACTATATAACTATGGCTACACCTCC.

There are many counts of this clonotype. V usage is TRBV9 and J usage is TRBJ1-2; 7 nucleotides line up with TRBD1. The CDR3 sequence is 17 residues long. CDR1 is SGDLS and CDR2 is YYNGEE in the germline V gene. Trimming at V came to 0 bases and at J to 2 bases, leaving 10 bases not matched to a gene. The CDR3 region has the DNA TGTGCCAGCAGCGTAGGGGGGACAGCCGACTACAACTATGGCTACACCTTC. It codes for CASSVGGTADYNYGYTF. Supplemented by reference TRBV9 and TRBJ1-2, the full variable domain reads DSGVTQTPKHLITATGQRVTLRCSPRSGDLSVYWYQQSLDQGLQFLIQYYNGEERAKGNILERFSAQQFPDLHSELNLSSLELGDSALYFCASSVGGTADYNYGYTFGSGTRLTVV.

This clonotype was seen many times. CDR3 coding DNA: TGTGCCAGCAGCCGGGGGGCGGCCAGAGGAGTTGGCTACACCTTC. Residues: CASSRGAARGVGYTF. The V gene is TRBV7-9, the J gene TRBJ1-2, with D possibly being TRBD1 (6 bases). V dropped 5 bases and J dropped 7 bases, with 20 bases sitting between them. CDR1 and CDR2 (germline): SEHNR, FQNEAQ (reference sequence). The CDR3 runs to 15 residues.

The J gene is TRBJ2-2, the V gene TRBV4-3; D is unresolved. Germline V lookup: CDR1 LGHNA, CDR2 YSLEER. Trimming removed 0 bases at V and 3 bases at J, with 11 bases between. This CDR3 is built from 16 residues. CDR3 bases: TGCGCCAGCAGCCAAGATCGAGGAGCCGACACCGGGGAGCTGTTTTTT. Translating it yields CASSQDRGADTGELFF.

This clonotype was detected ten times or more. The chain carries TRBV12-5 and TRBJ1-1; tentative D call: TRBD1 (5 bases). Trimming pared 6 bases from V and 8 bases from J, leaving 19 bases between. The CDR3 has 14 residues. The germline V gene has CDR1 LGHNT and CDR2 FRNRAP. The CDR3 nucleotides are TGTGCTAGTGGCACTCGTTTAGGGACGGCAGAAGCTTTCTTT. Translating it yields CASGTRLGTAEAFF.

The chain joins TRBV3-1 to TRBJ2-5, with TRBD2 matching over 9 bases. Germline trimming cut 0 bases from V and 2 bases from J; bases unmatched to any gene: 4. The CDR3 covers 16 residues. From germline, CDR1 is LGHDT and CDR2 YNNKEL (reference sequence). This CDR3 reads CASSQEGLAFQETQYF. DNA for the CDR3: TGTGCCAGCAGCCAAGAGGGACTAGCCTTTCAAGAGACCCAGTACTTC.

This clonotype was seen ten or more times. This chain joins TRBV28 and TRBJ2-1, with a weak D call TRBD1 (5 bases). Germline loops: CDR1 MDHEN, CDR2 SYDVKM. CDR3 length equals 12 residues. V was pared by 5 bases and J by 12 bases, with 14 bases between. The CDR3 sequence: CASSTRVIGQFF. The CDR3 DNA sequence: TGTGCCAGCAGTACCAGGGTTATTGGGCAGTTCTTC.